Listed here are 22 T cell receptor beta chains from one sample, sequenced in a study of tumor-infiltrating lymphocytes in primary liver carcinoma (dated by TCRdb to 2015 to 2018). Total RNA and DNA were co-extracted from about 19-30 mg of bulk tissue with the AllPrep DNA/RNA mini kit, without cell sorting. The instrument was an Illumina HiSeq 2500. Starting from approximately 460 ng total RNA, TCRbeta-specific cDNA was produced by reverse transcription with a constant-region primer and ProtoScript II reverse transcriptase. Construction of the TCRbeta libraries relied on three nested rounds of multiplex PCR, following a slightly modified ARM-PCR procedure. Each of the first two PCR rounds ran for about 10 cycles and used multiplex TRBV1-TRBV30 forward primers together with a Cbeta reverse primer. Clones were called with MiXCR by TCRdb after fastp trimmed the public reads at Q25, and only in-frame beta chains were retained. Under each unique CDR3 protein, matching rows form one entry showing the most common genes and DNA. The sample profile shows around 80,000 distinct CDR3 sequences; 60% to 75% of them were found once. The top ten clones comprise approximately 19% of the sample.

Sequencing was done on a sample of liver tumor tissue from sampling region 1. The intended sense of this specimen's cell subset or site label: tumor region T1, superior pole. The receptors shown here come from a man between 35 and 55 years old with primary liver carcinoma and hepatitis B virus infection.

J is TRBJ1-6 and V is TRBV11-2; maybe TRBD1 (5 bases). The germline V gene has CDR1 SGHAT and CDR2 FQNNGV. The V gene lost 8 bases and the J gene lost 9 bases, with 20 bases spanning the gap. This CDR3 comprises 15 residues. Here the CDR3 DNA reads TGTGCCAGCGGGCAGTATTCCGGGGGAGGTTCACCCCTCCACTTT. Translating it yields CASGQYSGGGSPLHF.

Details on this clonotype: An end of the junction does not agree with germline; a read error may underlie this. CDR3 in amino acids: CASSYTTGEDSHLHF. The CDR3 coding sequence is TGTGCCAGCAGTTACACGACAGGTGAGGATTCACACCTCCACTTT. This chain connects TRBV6-5 to TRBJ1-6, with TRBD1 as a possible D gene (6 bases). Germline V gives CDR1 MNHEY, CDR2 SVGAGI. This CDR3 has 15 amino acids.

For this clonotype: A much larger clonotype is one base distant, so this may be a read error. The V call is TRBV5-1, the J call TRBJ2-6; D is undetermined. The CDR3 spans 17 residues. In germline, CDR1 is SGHRS, CDR2 YFSETQ. The V end was cut by 0 bases, the J end by 0 bases, with 10 bases between. The CDR3 DNA follows: TGCGCCAGCAGCTTGGCTCCCCAGGACTCTGGGGCCAACGTCCTGACTTTC. This encodes CASSLAPQDSGANVLTF. Using reference TRBV5-1 and TRBJ2-6 for the parts outside the CDR3, the full variable domain is KAGVTQTPRYLIKTRGQQVTLSCSPISGHRSVSWYQQTPGQGLQFLFEYFSETQRNKGNFPGRFSGRQFSNSRSEMNVSTLELGDSALYLCASSLAPQDSGANVLTFGAGSRLTVL.

A note on this clonotype: Germline is not matched at one junction end, which may reflect a read error. This chain links TRBV29-1 with TRBJ2-7; TRBD2 matches at 13 bases. Per the germline V gene, CDR1 is SQVTM and CDR2 is ANQGSEA. The CDR3 extends over 14 amino acids. The CDR3 is CSASGLAGFYVQYF. CDR3 DNA sequence: TGCAGCGCATCGGGACTAGCGGGATTCTACGTGCAGTATTTC.

There are many counts of this clonotype. This chain connects TRBV6-5 to TRBJ2-7, with no clear D. There are 13 residues in the CDR3. Trimming removed 2 bases from V and 1 base from J, with 6 bases in between. The germline CDR1 and CDR2 sequences are MNHEY and SVGAGI. In nucleotides, the CDR3 is TGTGCCAGCAGTTACAGACTTTCCTACGAGCAGTACTTC. Protein sequence: CASSYRLSYEQYF.

The genes are TRBV12-3 or TRBV12-4 and TRBJ2-1; 9 bases line up with TRBD1. V lost 8 bases to trimming and J lost 5 bases; unmatched junction nucleotides: 7. The CDR3 length is 14 residues. In nucleotides, the CDR3 is TGTGCCAGCGGTGGGACAGGGATAAACAATGAGCAGTTCTTC. Protein sequence: CASGGTGINNEQFF.

A remark on this clonotype: The junction departs from germline at one end; a sequencing error may be responsible. The V and J genes are TRBV7-9 and TRBJ2-1; 8 bases fit TRBD2. The CDR3 runs to 16 residues. Germline CDR1 SEHNR, CDR2 FQNEAQ (reference sequence). DNA for the CDR3: TGTGCCAGTAGACCCTCTAGCGGGCCCTCCTACAATGAACAGTTCTTC. This sequence encodes CASRPSSGPSYNEQFF.

This chain links TRBV29-1 with TRBJ2-1; 8 nucleotides line up with TRBD1. CDR1 and CDR2 (germline): SQVTM, ANQGSEA. The CDR3 has 16 residues. The CDR3 nucleotides are TGCTGTGTTGAATGGGACAGGATTAGATCATACAATGAGCAGTTCTTC. Translation: CCVEWDRIRSYNEQFF.

Note on this clonotype: The junction departs from the called germline gene at one end, perhaps through a read error. The rearrangement uses TRBV11-1 and TRBJ1-5; D is unclear. The CDR3 is made up of 13 amino acids. CDR1 and CDR2 from the germline V gene are SGHAT and FQDESV (reference sequence). DNA of the CDR3: TGTACCAGCACCTCCGGGCCAAATCAGCCCCAGCATTTT. This codes for CTSTSGPNQPQHF.

This clonotype was found a few times. The rearrangement joins TRBV28 to TRBJ1-6, with D perhaps matching TRBD1 (5 bases). V shed 3 bases and J shed 4 bases, with 10 bases lying between them. From germline, CDR1 is MDHEN and CDR2 SYDVKM. This CDR3 region has 15 residues. The CDR3 DNA reads TGTGCCAGCAGTTTTGGGGGGTTGTATAATTCACCCCTCCACTTT. Protein product: CASSFGGLYNSPLHF.

The genes are TRBV29-1 and TRBJ2-1; D not resolved. Germline V CDR1 and CDR2: SQVTM, ANQGSEA. V was cut by 8 bases and J by 9 bases, with 17 bases left in between. The CDR3 has 12 amino acids. The CDR3 bases are TGCAGCATTGTTATGTTGGGGTCTGAGCAGTTCTTC. This codes for CSIVMLGSEQFF.

On this clonotype itself: A much larger clonotype is one base distant, so this may be a read error. The chain couples TRBV30 to TRBJ2-7; D may be TRBD2 (5 bases). Germline CDR1 reads GTSNPN; CDR2 reads SVGIG (reference sequence). The CDR3 totals 8 residues. Here the CDR3 reads CVQREPGF. The CDR3 DNA reads as TGTGTCCAGAGGGAGCCTGGATTC.

Points on this clonotype: This may stem from a read error, because a much larger clone lies one nucleotide away. The V and J genes are TRBV20-1 and TRBJ2-3; 7 bases line up with TRBD2. The germline V gene encodes CDR1 DFQATT and CDR2 SNEGSKA (reference sequence). The CDR3 totals 15 residues. CDR3 amino acids: CSAREVTSPTGTQYF. For the CDR3, the DNA is TGCAGTGCTAGAGAGGTGACTAGCCCCACAGGTACGCAGTATTTT.

The chain uses TRBV29-1 and TRBJ2-7; 9 nucleotides match TRBD1. This CDR3 has 12 amino acids. Trimming took 6 bases from V and 12 from J; bases not matched to a gene: 12. Germline V CDR1 and CDR2: SQVTM, ANQGSEA. The CDR3 coding sequence is TGCAGCGTGAGGGGGGACAGGGAGGGGTGGTACTTC. Its protein product is CSVRGDREGWYF.

This clonotype appeared many times. V is TRBV7-9 and J is TRBJ1-1, with a weak D call TRBD1 (6 bases). Looked up from germline, CDR1 is SEHNR and CDR2 is FQNEAQ (reference sequence). The CDR3 runs 14 residues. V lost 8 bases and J 5 bases, leaving 18 bases between the germline ends. In nucleotides, the CDR3 is TGTGCCAGCCTACGGGGGGCGACGGGAACTGAAGCTTTCTTT. Translated, it gives CASLRGATGTEAFF.

A remark on this clonotype: The conserved closing phenylalanine or tryptophan is absent in this CDR3, likely reflecting a read error. The DNA is left out, because the CDR3 cannot be placed on it with certainty; the CDR3 is given as TCRdb lists it. This chain links TRBV10-3 with TRBJ2-5. The CDR3 spans 11 residues, counting both ends. Per germline, CDR1 ENHRY and CDR2 SYGVKD. CDR3: CAIREAETQCS.

The chain carries TRBV6-6 and TRBJ2-1, with 8 bases fitting TRBD2. CDR1 MNHNY and CDR2 SVGAGI come from the germline V gene (reference sequence). This CDR3 region has 19 residues. The V gene end was trimmed by 2 bases and the J gene end by 12 bases; junction bases not matched to a gene: 24. CDR3 amino acids: CASSYPIFGGLEGKVVQFF. The CDR3 DNA reads TGTGCCAGCAGTTACCCTATCTTTGGGGGACTAGAGGGAAAGGTTGTGCAGTTCTTC.

Remarks on this clonotype: Lacking the conserved final phenylalanine or tryptophan, this CDR3 likely reflects a read error. The V gene is TRBV29-1, the J gene TRBJ2-3; D gene ambiguous. With 0 bases removed from V and 4 bases from J, the gap between germline ends came to 8 bases. Germline V lookup: CDR1 SQVTM, CDR2 ANQGSEA. This CDR3 is built from 13 residues. The chain's CDR3 is CSVEDTNADTQYY. The DNA of the CDR3 is TGCAGCGTTGAAGATACTAACGCAGATACGCAGTATTAT.

This clonotype was observed at least ten times. This chain links TRBV28 with TRBJ1-2, with D unresolved. Trimming pared 2 bases from V and 5 bases from J, leaving 9 bases between. From germline, CDR1 is MDHEN and CDR2 SYDVKM. This CDR3 comprises 13 residues. Written as DNA, the CDR3 is TGTGCCAGCAGTTTAGGACGGTGGTATGGCTACACCTTC. This sequence encodes CASSLGRWYGYTF.

This clonotype was observed a single time. Sequence at one end of the junction differs from germline and may be a read error. The chain has TRBV29-1 and TRBJ2-1, with D tentatively TRBD2 (5 bases). This CDR3 has 12 amino acids. Germline CDR1 SQVTM, CDR2 ANQGSEA. The DNA for the CDR3 is TGCAGCGGGGAGCTGAATAGCATTGAGCACTTCTTC. Protein product: CSGELNSIEHFF.

The CDR3 DNA reads TGTGCCAGCAGTTCTTCAGGGAAGAAGCAGCCCCAGCATTTT. This codes for CASSSSGKKQPQHF. This rearrangement joins TRBV6-5 to TRBJ1-5, with TRBD1 as a possible D gene (5 bases). CDR3 length: 14 residues. Germline assignment: CDR1 MNHEY and CDR2 SVGAGI. V lost 4 bases and J 7 bases, leaving 14 bases between the germline ends.

A note on this clonotype: The CDR3 carries no conserved terminal phenylalanine or tryptophan, so it likely arises from a read error. Because the CDR3's place on the DNA is in doubt, the DNA is left out and the CDR3 is given as listed by TCRdb. The chain links TRBV29-1 to TRBJ2-1. Germline assignment: CDR1 SQVTM and CDR2 ANQGSEA. The CDR3 numbers 12 amino acids, ends counted. The chain's CDR3 is CSVDQESNELFV.